This TCR beta chain was sequenced during a study of blood T cell repertoires in COVID-19. The CDR3 loop spans 17 amino acids. V was cut by 3 bases and J by 10 bases, with 25 bases left in between. Looked up from germline, CDR1 is SGHDT and CDR2 is YYEEEE. The data were produced by immunoSEQ multiplex PCR, yet TCRdb's version contains in-frame clones alone and is incomplete. The sample has some 73,000 clones; 70% to 90% are singletons. V usage is TRBV5-6 and J usage is TRBJ1-4; the D gene is possibly TRBD1 (5 bases). The TCR sequence derives from an elderly man with COVID-19, enrolled during active disease. The sequenced sample was peripheral blood. CDR3 DNA: TGTGCCAGCAGCTCGACGCCGAGGGACTTCCAGAGGAGAAAACTGTTTTTT. It codes for CASSSTPRDFQRRKLFF.